The clone carrying this TCR beta chain was observed at least ten times. Germline V gene sequence: CDR1 SGHVS, CDR2 FNYEAQ. V dropped 4 bases and J dropped 2 bases, with 11 bases sitting between them. The CDR3 loop spans 15 amino acids. These data belong to a study of T cell repertoires in cytomegalovirus infection. One entry per CDR3 protein results from TCRdb running MiXCR on the reads. The data hold 65,000 to 95,000 distinct CDR3 sequences, with 3.5% to 4.5% observed a single time. This TCR derives from a human donor in good health (CMV status not recorded). Some clones in this sample may be carry-over from other donors' samples. The rearrangement links TRBV7-6 to TRBJ1-4; a possible D gene is TRBD1 (6 bases). The sequenced sample was PBMCs. CDR3: CASSWGGGTNEKLFF. CDR3 bases: TGTGCCAGCAGCTGGGGGGGGGGCACTAATGAAAAACTGTTTTTT. The full variable domain, its missing parts supplied by reference TRBV7-6 and TRBJ1-4, is GAGVSQSPRYKVTKRGQDVALRCDPISGHVSLYWYRQALGQGPEFLTYFNYEAQQDKSGLPNDRFSAERPEGSISTLTIQRTEQRDSAMYRCASSWGGGTNEKLFFGSGTQLSVL.